These 30 T cell receptor beta chains originate from one sample sequenced in a study of quantifying T cell responses using KT2 cells. Turning to the study itself: TCR alpha and beta constant-region primers primed reverse transcription of RNA.

The cDNA 3' end received a ligated oligonucleotide with a UMI. An equimolar mix of RC1.1 and RC1.2 primed the beta chain across TRBC1 and TRBC2. Using its own MiXCR run on the UMI-ligation and nested PCR reads, TCRdb lists one record per CDR3 protein. The table lists fewer than 50,000 distinct CDR3 sequences, roughly 11% of them singletons. The material sequenced was PBMCs spiked with cells of the T cell clone KT2. The receptor source for this set is a human donor.

V gene TRBV27 combines with J gene TRBJ2-7; D is possibly TRBD2 (5 bases). The CDR3 consists of 16 residues. V lost 1 base, J lost 0 bases, and 13 bases lay in between. Per the germline V gene, CDR1 is MNHEY and CDR2 is SMNVEV (reference sequence). The CDR3 loop reads CASSLYLARSSYEQYF. DNA of the CDR3: TGTGCCAGCAGTTTATACCTAGCCAGGAGCTCCTACGAGCAGTACTTC.

V and J are TRBV12-3 or TRBV12-4 and TRBJ1-6; D is possibly TRBD1 (6 bases). V was shortened by 1 base and J by 9 bases, with 13 bases between the two germline ends. CDR3 length: 15 amino acids. The CDR3 reads CASSLGGGLGSPLHF. The CDR3 nucleotides are TGTGCCAGCAGTTTAGGAGGGGGGCTCGGTTCACCCCTCCACTTT.

The chain has TRBV2 and TRBJ2-7, with D unclear. V lost 2 bases to trimming and J lost 0 bases, with 14 bases between them. The CDR3 totals 16 residues. The V gene's germline CDR1 is SNHLY and CDR2 FYNNEI. Written as DNA, the CDR3 is TGTGCCAGCAGTGAATCGGGCAGCCATGGCTCCTACGAGCAGTACTTC. Protein sequence: CASSESGSHGSYEQYF.

V gene TRBV4-2 combines with J gene TRBJ1-2; D gene uncertain. With 3 bases removed from V and 4 bases from J, the gap between germline ends came to 12 bases. CDR1 is LGHNA, CDR2 YNFKEQ, per germline. The CDR3 has 14 amino acids. Here the CDR3 DNA reads TGTGCCAGCAGCCAGGGTGAGGGCCTCTATGGCTACACCTTC. It specifies CASSQGEGLYGYTF.

The CDR3 bases are TGTGCCAGCAGTTTCCGTTCTTCGGACAGTAGGGCTGGAAACACCATATATTTT. Protein product: CASSFRSSDSRAGNTIYF. The rearrangement joins TRBV2 to TRBJ1-3; perhaps TRBD1 as D (6 bases). V dropped 5 bases and J dropped 2 bases, with 22 bases sitting between them. This CDR3 has 18 amino acids. CDR1 SNHLY and CDR2 FYNNEI come from the germline V gene.

The chain couples TRBV20-1 to TRBJ1-2, with TRBD1 identical over 8 bases. The germline CDR1 and CDR2 sequences are DFQATT and SNEGSKA (reference sequence). This CDR3 comprises 13 residues. V lost 6 bases and J lost 3; bases outside the gene matches: 6. CDR3 region: CSARTGLDYGYTF. DNA for the CDR3: TGCAGTGCGAGGACAGGGCTGGACTATGGCTACACCTTC.

V and J are TRBV12-3 or TRBV12-4 and TRBJ2-3, with TRBD2 matching 8 bases. This CDR3 is built from 18 residues. V gave up 5 bases and J gave up 2 bases; unmatched junction bases: 15. In nucleotides, the CDR3 is TGTGCCAGCAGTCCCGGAAGAAGAGGACTAGCCCCCACAGATACGCAGTATTTT. Protein sequence: CASSPGRRGLAPTDTQYF.

This clonotype was seen repeatedly, ten times or more. The chain recombines TRBV4-2 with TRBJ1-2; 9 positions match TRBD1. Per the germline V gene, CDR1 is LGHNA and CDR2 is YNFKEQ. The V and J ends lost 3 bases and 8 bases, in that order; junction bases with no gene match: 13. The CDR3 contains 16 residues. Here the CDR3 reads CASSHEGDRVNKGYTF. CDR3 bases: TGTGCCAGCAGCCATGAGGGGGACAGGGTAAATAAAGGCTACACCTTC.

The V gene is TRBV12-3 or TRBV12-4, the J gene TRBJ1-3; tentative D call: TRBD1 (5 bases). Between the trimmed V and J ends, which lost 0 bases and 7 bases, there was a span of 10 bases. The length of the CDR3 is 14 residues. The CDR3 is CASSLAGAGNTIYF. CDR3 nucleotide sequence: TGTGCCAGCAGTTTAGCAGGGGCAGGTAACACCATATATTTT.

The V call is TRBV15, the J call TRBJ2-2; D call uncertain. The V end lost 0 bases, the J end lost 4 bases, and 12 bases lay between the germline ends. CDR3 length: 16 amino acids. The germline V gene has CDR1 LNHNV and CDR2 YYDKDF (reference sequence). The CDR3 DNA reads as TGTGCCACCAGCAGAGATAGATTTCCAACCACCGGGGAGCTGTTTTTT. It codes for CATSRDRFPTTGELFF.

The V call is TRBV7-6, the J call TRBJ2-1; D gene unclear. Trimming took 7 bases from V and 9 from J, leaving 16 bases between them. Germline CDR1 and CDR2: SGHVS and FNYEAQ. The CDR3 runs to 13 residues. The CDR3 sequence: CASTVRGRVEQFF. The CDR3 DNA follows: TGTGCCAGCACCGTCCGCGGACGGGTTGAGCAGTTCTTC.

At least ten counts were recorded for this clonotype. The chain couples TRBV20-1 to TRBJ2-7; 7 nucleotides match TRBD2. V shed 0 bases, J shed 3 bases, and the junction held 17 bases outside the gene matches. CDR3 length: 18 residues. CDR1 is DFQATT, CDR2 SNEGSKA, per germline (reference sequence). CDR3 DNA sequence: TGCAGTGCTAGAGATGGGGGTAGCGGGCACGGACCAAGCTACGAGCAGTACTTC. This sequence encodes CSARDGGSGHGPSYEQYF.

The table lists this clonotype with a few counts. The rearrangement joins TRBV7-9 to TRBJ1-6; D gene uncertain. The germline V gene has CDR1 SEHNR and CDR2 FQNEAQ (reference sequence). The length of the CDR3 is 14 residues. V lost 6 bases and J 0 bases, leaving 6 bases between the germline ends. As DNA, the CDR3 is TGTGCCAGCAGTGAGAGCTCCTATAATTCACCCCTCCACTTT. It translates to CASSESSYNSPLHF.

This clonotype has just a few counts. The V gene is TRBV9, the J gene TRBJ1-4; D gene unclear. CDR3 size: 14 residues. V was clipped by 3 bases and J by 0 bases, with 6 bases between them. Per germline, CDR1 SGDLS and CDR2 YYNGEE. The CDR3 DNA reads TGTGCCAGCAGCGCTGAGACAACTAATGAAAAACTGTTTTTT. The encoded protein is CASSAETTNEKLFF.

The chain couples TRBV20-1 to TRBJ1-6; D possibly corresponds to TRBD1 (6 bases). The V gene's germline CDR1 is DFQATT and CDR2 SNEGSKA (reference sequence). This CDR3 comprises 13 residues. The ends were cut back, 4 bases at V and 6 bases at J, with 10 bases in the middle. This CDR3 reads CSATEDSNSPLHF. In nucleotides, the CDR3 is TGCAGTGCTACCGAGGACAGTAATTCACCCCTCCACTTT.

This clonotype was picked up a small number of times. J is TRBJ2-2 and V is TRBV5-4; tentatively, D is TRBD1 or TRBD2 (5 bases each). The CDR3 consists of 15 residues. In germline, CDR1 is SGHNT, CDR2 YYREEE (reference sequence). V lost 1 base to trimming and J lost 5 bases, with 12 bases between them. The CDR3 reads CASSLSTGRTGELFF. DNA of the CDR3: TGTGCCAGCAGCTTGTCTACGGGACGGACCGGGGAGCTGTTTTTT.

The genes are TRBV19 and TRBJ2-1, with 10 positions matching TRBD2. Germline CDR1 LNHDA, CDR2 SQIVND (reference sequence). The CDR3 runs to 13 residues. Trimming at V came to 10 bases and at J to 5 bases, leaving 5 bases not matched to a gene. The DNA of the CDR3 is TGTGCCACTAGCGGGAGAATCAACAATGAGCAGTTCTTC. Protein sequence: CATSGRINNEQFF.

V is TRBV4-1 and J is TRBJ2-3; 8 positions agree with TRBD2. The ends lost 0 bases at V and 3 bases at J; junction bases unmatched: 11. The germline gives CDR1 MGHRA, CDR2 YSYEKL. CDR3 size: 18 residues. In DNA form, the CDR3 reads TGCGCCAGCAGCCAAGAGGCGGGACTAGGGGACGTGACAGATACGCAGTATTTT. It encodes CASSQEAGLGDVTDTQYF.

A remark on this clonotype: This may arise from a read error, as a much more abundant clone is one base away. This chain uses TRBV9 with TRBJ2-1; D unclear. Germline V lookup: CDR1 SGDLS, CDR2 YYNGEE. The length of the CDR3 is 12 residues. V lost 3 bases and J 10 bases, leaving 11 bases between the germline ends. CDR3: CASSAGSGEQFF. Written as DNA, the CDR3 is TGTGCCAGCAGCGCAGGTTCCGGGGAGCAGTTCTTC. Complete variable domain (other parts from reference TRBV9 and TRBJ2-1): DSGVTQTPKHLITATGQRVTLRCSPRSGDLSVYWYQQSLDQGLQFLIQYYNGEERAKGNILERFSAQQFPDLHSELNLSSLELGDSALYFCASSAGSGEQFFGPGTRLTVL.

This clonotype was counted ten times or more. V and J are TRBV7-6 and TRBJ2-1, with TRBD2 identical over 11 bases. The CDR3 is made up of 15 amino acids. Germline CDR1 and CDR2: SGHVS and FNYEAQ. Trimming at V came to 5 bases and at J to 7 bases, leaving 7 bases not matched to a gene. In DNA form, the CDR3 reads TGTGCCAGCAGCAAGATTAGCGGGGGGGCAAATGAGCAGTTCTTC. This codes for CASSKISGGANEQFF. Looking up the rest from reference TRBV7-6 and TRBJ2-1 gives the full variable domain: GAGVSQSPRYKVTKRGQDVALRCDPISGHVSLYWYRQALGQGPEFLTYFNYEAQQDKSGLPNDRFSAERPEGSISTLTIQRTEQRDSAMYRCASSKISGGANEQFFGPGTRLTVL.

This clonotype appeared a few times. The chain carries TRBV2 and TRBJ2-7; D call uncertain. The CDR3 contains 12 residues. The germline gives CDR1 SNHLY, CDR2 FYNNEI. V lost 4 bases to trimming and J lost 7 bases, with 11 bases between them. The DNA for the CDR3 is TGTGCCAGCAGTGCGGCCCGTGATGAGCAGTACTTC. Its translation is CASSAARDEQYF.

This chain connects TRBV20-1 to TRBJ1-5; D might be TRBD1 (5 bases). The V end was cut by 6 bases, the J end by 6 bases, with 15 bases between. The CDR3 loop spans 13 amino acids. Germline assignment: CDR1 DFQATT and CDR2 SNEGSKA (reference sequence). CDR3 in DNA: TGCAGTGCCCGGGACGCTGGCGGTCAGCCCCAGCATTTT. Amino acid sequence: CSARDAGGQPQHF.

At least ten counts were recorded for this clonotype. This chain joins TRBV29-1 and TRBJ2-6; D is possibly TRBD1 or TRBD2 (5 bases each). The V and J ends lost 6 bases and 0 bases respectively, with 21 bases between them. Germline CDR1 SQVTM, CDR2 ANQGSEA. The CDR3 extends over 18 amino acids. This chain's CDR3 is CSVVEFRDVSSGANVLTF. CDR3 nucleotides: TGCAGCGTCGTTGAATTTCGGGACGTAAGCTCTGGGGCCAACGTCCTGACTTTC.

Only a few counts were recorded for this clonotype. The CDR3 spells CASSEAGTGGGKTQYF. CDR3 coding DNA: TGTGCCAGCAGTGAAGCGGGGACAGGGGGCGGAAAGACCCAGTACTTC. V gene TRBV2 combines with J gene TRBJ2-5; 12 nucleotides agree with TRBD1. V lost 0 bases, J lost 6 bases, and 5 bases stayed unmatched. Germline lookup yields CDR1 SNHLY and CDR2 FYNNEI. This CDR3 contains 16 residues.

V usage is TRBV5-6 and J usage is TRBJ2-3; D uncertain. V was cut by 4 bases and J by 3 bases, with 12 bases left in between. This CDR3 is 14 amino acids long. The germline V gene encodes CDR1 SGHDT and CDR2 YYEEEE. The CDR3 loop is CASSLLFVTDTQYF. The CDR3 nucleotides read TGTGCCAGCAGCCTACTATTCGTGACAGATACGCAGTATTTT.

Only a few counts were recorded for this clonotype. V is TRBV5-1 and J is TRBJ1-1, with D unresolved. The CDR3 is 15 residues long. CDR1 and CDR2 (germline): SGHRS, YFSETQ. Trimming removed 3 bases from V and 0 bases from J, with 12 bases in between. CDR3 in amino acids: CASSYPGGMNTEAFF. In nucleotides, the CDR3 is TGCGCCAGCAGCTACCCCGGAGGGATGAACACTGAAGCTTTCTTT.

This clonotype was observed many times. The rearrangement joins TRBV9 to TRBJ2-5, with 8 bases lining up with TRBD2. This CDR3 is built from 15 residues. The germline CDR1 and CDR2 sequences are SGDLS and YYNGEE. J gave up 4 bases and V 4 bases, and 9 bases lay outside the gene matches. Here the CDR3 reads CASSLRGGGGETQYF. The CDR3, as DNA: TGTGCCAGCAGCCTCCGGGGGGGTGGTGGAGAGACCCAGTACTTC. The variable domain in full, completed from reference TRBV9 and TRBJ2-5, reads DSGVTQTPKHLITATGQRVTLRCSPRSGDLSVYWYQQSLDQGLQFLIQYYNGEERAKGNILERFSAQQFPDLHSELNLSSLELGDSALYFCASSLRGGGGETQYFGPGTRLLVL.

The CDR3 loop is CASSSPETQTGELFF. As DNA, the CDR3 is TGCGCCAGCAGCTCCCCAGAAACGCAAACCGGGGAGCTGTTTTTT. The gene calls are TRBV5-1 and TRBJ2-2; D gene uncertain. Germline assignment: CDR1 SGHRS and CDR2 YFSETQ. V lost 3 bases and J 5 bases, leaving 14 bases between the germline ends. The length of the CDR3 is 15 residues.

This clonotype was counted many times. The chain joins TRBV7-2 to TRBJ2-2, with 11 bases identical to TRBD2. J gave up 7 bases and V 6 bases, and 4 bases lay outside the gene matches. The length of the CDR3 is 14 residues. CDR1 SGHTA and CDR2 FQGNSA come from the germline V gene. As DNA, the CDR3 is TGTGCCAGCAGTTTGCTAGCGGGAGGCGGGGAGCTGTTTTTT. Translation gives CASSLLAGGGELFF.

This clonotype showed up many times. This chain uses TRBV29-1 with TRBJ2-1, with D possibly matching TRBD2 (5 bases). The V end was cut by 3 bases, the J end by 3 bases, with 12 bases between. The CDR3 runs to 14 residues. The germline CDR1 and CDR2 sequences are SQVTM and ANQGSEA. Here the CDR3 reads CSVDTGSLYNEQFF. The CDR3 DNA reads TGCAGCGTTGATACGGGATCCCTCTACAATGAGCAGTTCTTC.